The 18 T cell receptor beta chains presented below share a single source sample, sequenced in a study of shared clonotypes between healthy human individuals. Clones were read by immunoSEQ multiplex PCR, and TCRdb kept only the in-frame ones, dropping some. This sample has approximately 400,000 clones, with about 97% found just once. The sequenced sample consisted of memory CD8+ T cells sorted from blood. Subset noted: CD45RO+ cells pooled with CCR7-negative TemRA cells. All receptors come from a man aged 25-45 years in good health.

This chain connects TRBV19 to TRBJ2-2; D not resolved. V was clipped by 5 bases and J by 4 bases, with 14 bases between them. The CDR3 covers 15 residues. Germline CDR1 reads LNHDA; CDR2 reads SQIVND (reference sequence). CDR3 region: CASSPTPGSTGELFF. CDR3 coding DNA: TGTGCCAGTAGTCCTACTCCTGGGTCCACCGGGGAGCTGTTTTTT.

The chain carries TRBV28 and TRBJ2-1; D could derive from TRBD1 or TRBD2 (5 bases each). CDR3 size: 16 residues. Germline CDR1 is MDHEN and CDR2 is SYDVKM. Trimming cost V 5 bases and J 0 bases, with 14 bases left between them. This CDR3 reads CASSTNRGVSYNEQFF. CDR3 bases: TGTGCCAGCAGTACGAATCGAGGGGTCTCCTACAATGAGCAGTTCTTC.

CDR3 sequence (DNA): TGCGCCAGCAGCTACAGGGGGTTGAACACTGAAGCTTTCTTT. Its translation is CASSYRGLNTEAFF. This chain links TRBV5-1 with TRBJ1-1; 8 positions agree with TRBD1. The germline gives CDR1 SGHRS, CDR2 YFSETQ. The CDR3 sequence is 14 residues long. The ends lost 3 bases at V and 0 bases at J; junction bases unmatched: 1.

This clone was seen a single time. The chain carries TRBV7-9 and TRBJ2-3; TRBD2 matches 11 bases. The CDR3 runs to 14 residues. The germline V gene encodes CDR1 SEHNR and CDR2 FQNEAQ (reference sequence). The DNA of the CDR3 is TGTGCGAGTTTAGCGGGAGGGCTCCCAGATACGCAGTATTTT. As protein: CASLAGGLPDTQYF.

The chain recombines TRBV5-5 with TRBJ2-7; D may match TRBD1 or TRBD2 (5 bases each). CDR3 size: 13 residues. V lost 4 bases and J lost 4, with 12 bases in between. CDR1 SGHKS and CDR2 YYEKEE come from the germline V gene (reference sequence). The CDR3 DNA reads TGTGCCAGCAGCCTGAGCTGGGGGTACGAGCAGTACTTC. Its translation: CASSLSWGYEQYF.

The V gene is TRBV28, the J gene TRBJ1-5; unclear D gene. Trimming shortened V by 2 bases and J by 4 bases, and 9 bases separated the two germline ends. Germline CDR1 is MDHEN and CDR2 is SYDVKM. The CDR3 runs to 14 residues. The CDR3 is CASSLIQENQPQHF. The CDR3 nucleotides read TGTGCCAGCAGTTTAATACAAGAGAATCAGCCCCAGCATTTT.

CDR3 DNA: TGTGCCAGCAGCTTCCGTGGGCAGGGTCCCACAGATACGCAGTATTTT. It translates to CASSFRGQGPTDTQYF. The chain carries TRBV7-2 and TRBJ2-3; a weak D match, TRBD1 (5 bases). The V and J ends lost 3 bases and 2 bases respectively, with 15 bases between them. This CDR3 is built from 16 residues. Germline loops: CDR1 SGHTA, CDR2 FQGNSA.

This chain uses TRBV6-1 with TRBJ1-5; TRBD1 agrees at 7 bases. Per germline, CDR1 MNHNS and CDR2 SASEGT. Trimming at V came to 4 bases and at J to 7 bases, leaving 4 bases not matched to a gene. The CDR3 length is 13 residues. The CDR3 DNA reads TGTGCCAGCAGTGGGCAGGGGGGGCAGCCCCAGCATTTT. This gives the protein CASSGQGGQPQHF.

The CDR3 protein is CASSIAGGPEQYF. CDR3 nucleotide sequence: TGTGCCAGTAGTATAGCGGGAGGGCCCGAGCAGTACTTC. This chain connects TRBV19 to TRBJ2-7; 8 nucleotides line up with TRBD2. V dropped 1 base and J dropped 6; count of bases not matched to a gene: 2. Per germline, CDR1 LNHDA and CDR2 SQIVND (reference sequence). The CDR3 runs 13 residues.

V usage is TRBV5-4 and J usage is TRBJ2-2, with D possibly called TRBD1 or TRBD2 (5 bases each). The CDR3 has 15 residues. Trimming removed 2 bases from V and 1 base from J, with 9 bases in between. Germline V CDR1 and CDR2: SGHNT, YYREEE (reference sequence). The CDR3 DNA follows: TGTGCCAGCAGCTTAGGTGGGGGGAACACCGGGGAGCTGTTTTTT. Amino acids: CASSLGGGNTGELFF.

V is TRBV6-1 and J is TRBJ1-1; D unclear. The V end was cut by 2 bases, the J end by 0 bases, with 7 bases between. Per germline, CDR1 MNHNS and CDR2 SASEGT. The CDR3 is 14 amino acids. CDR3: CASSEMRVNTEAFF. Here the CDR3 DNA reads TGTGCCAGCAGTGAAATGAGGGTGAACACTGAAGCTTTCTTT.

The J gene is TRBJ2-5, the V gene TRBV7-2; TRBD1 aligns across 8 bases. Germline V CDR1 and CDR2: SGHTA, FQGNSA. The CDR3 sequence is 13 residues long. Trimming took 3 bases from V and 4 from J; bases not matched to a gene: 1. The DNA for the CDR3 is TGTGCCAGCAGCTTTGGGACAGGAGAGACCCAGTACTTC. It translates to CASSFGTGETQYF.

This clone was detected only once. This chain joins TRBV14 and TRBJ1-1, with D possibly being TRBD1 (5 bases). The germline V gene encodes CDR1 SGHDN and CDR2 FVKESK. This CDR3 has 15 amino acids. Trimming took off 4 bases at V and 4 bases at J, with 16 bases between the two ends. In DNA, the CDR3 is TGTGCCAGCAGCCCTATTACGGGGGGGAGCACTGAAGCTTTCTTT. It specifies CASSPITGGSTEAFF. Based on the CDR3 plus reference TRBV14 and TRBJ1-1, the full variable domain is EAGVTQFPSHSVIEKGQTVTLRCDPISGHDNLYWYRRVMGKEIKFLLHFVKESKQDESGMPNNRFLAERTGGTYSTLKVQPAELEDSGVYFCASSPITGGSTEAFFGQGTRLTVV.

The chain links TRBV5-1 to TRBJ2-3; no definite D call. Germline lookup yields CDR1 SGHRS and CDR2 YFSETQ. The CDR3 is 13 residues long. V was cut by 0 bases and J by 4 bases, with 6 bases left in between. The CDR3 DNA follows: TGCGCCAGCAGCTTGGGTGACCCAGATACGCAGTATTTT. It specifies CASSLGDPDTQYF.

V gene TRBV2 combines with J gene TRBJ1-5; a weak D match, TRBD1 (6 bases). The CDR3 is made up of 14 amino acids. V was clipped by 4 bases and J by 4 bases, with 11 bases between them. Germline CDR1 is SNHLY and CDR2 is FYNNEI. The CDR3 DNA reads TGTGCCAGCAGTGTCTTAGGGGGGAATCAGCCCCAGCATTTT. Its protein product is CASSVLGGNQPQHF.

Written as DNA, the CDR3 is TGTGCCAGCAGTGAAAGCAGGCGCTATGGCTACACCTTC. Translating gives CASSESRRYGYTF. The genes are TRBV2 and TRBJ1-2; no firm D call. This CDR3 is 13 amino acids long. The germline V and J ends were trimmed by 2 bases and 4 bases, with 8 bases remaining between them. Looked up from germline, CDR1 is SNHLY and CDR2 is FYNNEI.

This chain connects TRBV5-1 to TRBJ2-1; weak D call: TRBD1 (6 bases). Trimming removed 2 bases at V and 8 bases at J, with 14 bases between. The germline V gene encodes CDR1 SGHRS and CDR2 YFSETQ. The CDR3 sequence is 14 residues long. CDR3 DNA: TGCGCCAGCAGCTTAAGGGGGATTAGAGATGAGCAGTTCTTC. It yields the protein CASSLRGIRDEQFF.

CDR3 nucleotides: TGTGCCAGCGGCGGAGGGGCGCTGGACACTGAAGCTTTCTTT. Translated: CASGGGALDTEAFF. This chain links TRBV7-9 with TRBJ1-1; D might be TRBD1 (5 bases). CDR1 and CDR2 (germline): SEHNR, FQNEAQ (reference sequence). V was trimmed by 8 bases and J by 3 bases, leaving 16 bases between them. The CDR3 is made up of 14 amino acids.